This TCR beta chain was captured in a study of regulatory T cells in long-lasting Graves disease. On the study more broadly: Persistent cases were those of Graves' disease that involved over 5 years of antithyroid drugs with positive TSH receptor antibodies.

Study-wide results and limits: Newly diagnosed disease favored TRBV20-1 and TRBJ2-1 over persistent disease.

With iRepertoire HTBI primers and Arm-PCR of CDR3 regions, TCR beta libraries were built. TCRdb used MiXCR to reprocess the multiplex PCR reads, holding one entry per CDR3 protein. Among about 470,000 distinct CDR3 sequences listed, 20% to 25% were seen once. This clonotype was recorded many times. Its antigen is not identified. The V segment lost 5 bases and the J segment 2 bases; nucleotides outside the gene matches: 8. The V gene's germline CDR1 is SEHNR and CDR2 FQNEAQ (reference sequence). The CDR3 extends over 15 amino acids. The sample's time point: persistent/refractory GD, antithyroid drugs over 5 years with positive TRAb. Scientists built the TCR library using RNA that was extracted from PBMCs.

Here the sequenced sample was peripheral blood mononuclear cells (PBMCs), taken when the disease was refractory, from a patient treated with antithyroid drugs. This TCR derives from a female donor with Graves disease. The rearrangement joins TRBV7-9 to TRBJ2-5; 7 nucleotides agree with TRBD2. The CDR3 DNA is TGTGCCAGCAGCAATGTAGGCGGGGGACAAGAGACCCAGTACTTC. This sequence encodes CASSNVGGGQETQYF.